One T cell receptor beta chain is described in this entry. V was cut by 7 bases and J by 4 bases, with 21 bases left in between. The CDR3 extends over 15 amino acids. Germline V gene sequence: CDR1 SGDLS, CDR2 YYNGEE. Time point: persistent/refractory GD, antithyroid drugs over 5 years with positive TRAb. PBMCs were the source of the RNA used for TCR sequencing. Building of the TCR beta libraries involved iRepertoire HTBI primers and Arm-PCR of CDR3 regions. Via MiXCR, TCRdb re-called the multiplex PCR reads, giving one row per CDR3 protein. The profile covers approximately 290,000 distinct CDR3 sequences, with around 23% appearing a single time and roughly three fifths taken by the ten largest. This record belongs to a study of regulatory T cells in long-lasting Graves disease.

Sequencing was performed on peripheral blood mononuclear cells (PBMCs), taken when the disease was refractory, from a patient treated with antithyroid drugs. The TCR comes from a female donor with Graves disease. V usage is TRBV9 and J usage is TRBJ2-7; D perhaps matches TRBD2 (10 bases). CDR3 loop: CASSLAGQGVYEQYF. In DNA form, the CDR3 reads TGTGCCAGCTCACTAGCGGGACAGGGTGTTTACGAGCAGTACTTC.